This TCR beta chain was documented in a study of blood T cell repertoires in COVID-19. Background on the study: From the United States, Italy and Spain came samples of acute and convalescent COVID-19. From T cells, B-cell-depleted T cells, or PBMCs came the material, which was cDNA or gDNA.

As originally analysed: Estimates of nucleated cell counts were drawn from the amplification of reference gene primers. Clones were read by immunoSEQ multiplex PCR, and TCRdb kept only the in-frame ones, dropping some. D and trimming come from the DNA, and the V and J calls and clone size come from that table. There are about 120,000 clones in the sample; roughly 88% occur only once, and more than 0.9% lies in the top ten. The material sequenced was peripheral blood. The TCR was taken from a woman aged 80 or over with acute or convalescent COVID-19.

CDR3 in amino acids: CASSLSRVHYGYTF. CDR3 nucleotide sequence: TGTGCCAGCAGCTTGTCCAGGGTCCACTATGGCTACACCTTC. The chain recombines TRBV5-8 with TRBJ1-2; perhaps TRBD1 as D (5 bases). With 1 base removed from V and 3 bases from J, the gap between germline ends came to 10 bases. This CDR3 has 14 amino acids. The germline V gene has CDR1 SGHTS and CDR2 YDEGEE.